The TCR beta chain under discussion was sequenced for a study of PD-L1 blockade in urothelial cancer. At the level of the study: Blood analysis was done at 3 weeks (second dose) and 6 weeks after treatment began.

This clone came up a few times. Locally advanced or metastatic urothelial carcinoma affected the patients. Trimming removed 5 bases from V and 8 bases from J; junction bases left unmatched: 19. The CDR3 runs 17 residues. Germline assignment: CDR1 MDHEN and CDR2 SYDVKM. Clones were read by immunoSEQ multiplex PCR, and TCRdb kept only the in-frame ones, dropping some. Of some 47,000 clones in the sample, approximately 78% were seen once. The rearrangement uses TRBV28 and TRBJ1-2, with 8 bases aligning to TRBD1. The clonotype was recovered from a man between 65 and 85 years old with urothelial cancer. Specimen: PBMCs, collected around atezolizumab (anti-PD-L1) treatment. In nucleotides, the CDR3 is TGTGCCAGCAGTCCACGCTTGAGCAGGGGGCCCTCGGTCGGCTACACCTTC. It encodes CASSPRLSRGPSVGYTF.